These 6 T cell receptor beta chains were all obtained from the same sample, sequenced in a study of CD8 T cells in ankylosing spondylitis. Each CDR3 protein is one row after TCRdb ran MiXCR on the 5' RACE reads. The repertoire holds 200,000 to 300,000 distinct CDR3 sequences, with 20% to 30% as singletons. Source material: blood, either unsorted or a sorted T cell fraction (not recorded which). These receptors all come from a male donor with ankylosing spondylitis or in good health (not recorded which).

This clonotype has only one observation. DNA for the CDR3: TGCGCCAGCAGTCAATCTGAGGGTAACCAAGAGACCCAGTACTTC. Residues: CASSQSEGNQETQYF. V gene TRBV23-1 combines with J gene TRBJ2-5; a possible D gene is TRBD2 (5 bases). TRBV23-1 is assigned to the ORF class and has an uncertain function. This CDR3 contains 15 residues. Trimming removed 0 bases from V and 0 bases from J, with 8 bases in between.

The chain couples TRBV13 to TRBJ2-1, with 15 bases that match TRBD2. The CDR3 length is 19 residues. J gave up 7 bases and V 5 bases, and 15 bases lay outside the gene matches. CDR1 and CDR2 (germline): PRHDT, FYEKMQ (reference sequence). CDR3 region: CASSPAGTSGGNPLNEQFF. The CDR3, as DNA: TGTGCCAGCAGCCCGGCCGGGACTAGCGGGGGGAACCCACTAAATGAGCAGTTCTTC.

The chain combines TRBV29-1 with TRBJ2-7; D unresolved. Per germline, CDR1 SQVTM and CDR2 ANQGSEA. This CDR3 is 12 amino acids long. Trimming took off 0 bases at V and 3 bases at J, with 6 bases between the two ends. The CDR3, as DNA: TGCAGCGTTGAAGACACTTTCTACGAGCAGTACTTC. Amino acid sequence: CSVEDTFYEQYF.

Ten or more counts support this clonotype. The chain is built from TRBV20-1 and TRBJ2-7; maybe TRBD2 (6 bases). Trimming pared 3 bases from V and 2 bases from J, leaving 17 bases between. Germline values: CDR1 DFQATT, CDR2 SNEGSKA (reference sequence). This CDR3 is built from 15 residues. In DNA form, the CDR3 reads TGCAGTGCTAGTTTTACGGGTGGCGGGGCCTACGAGCAGTACTTC. It translates to CSASFTGGGAYEQYF.

This chain joins TRBV6-2 or TRBV6-3 and TRBJ1-1, with a possible D match to TRBD1 (5 bases). This CDR3 has 14 amino acids. Germline CDR1 and CDR2: MNHEY and SVGEGT. V gave up 6 bases and J gave up 3 bases, with 14 bases separating them. CDR3 in DNA: TGTGCCAGCAGGAGGACAAGGGCGGACACTGAAGCTTTCTTT. It codes for CASRRTRADTEAFF.

This clonotype was recorded at least ten times. This sequence joins TRBV20-1 and TRBJ2-5; TRBD2 is a possible D gene (6 bases). Germline V gene data show CDR1 as DFQATT and CDR2 as SNEGSKA (reference sequence). The CDR3 loop spans 13 amino acids. V was pared by 3 bases and J by 2 bases, with 10 bases between. This chain's CDR3 is CSASGGPQETQYF. The CDR3 DNA is TGCAGTGCTAGCGGGGGACCTCAAGAGACCCAGTACTTC.